One sample yielded the 4 T cell receptor beta chains listed below, sequenced in a study of T cells in localized non-small cell lung cancer (dated by TCRdb to 2019 to 2021). Library preparation employed the immunoSEQ multiplex PCR assay. The source is immuneACCESS, and TCRdb retained only in-frame sequences with V and J called. Part of the clones is not carried over; for the studies checked, unresolved V genes explain less than half of this, and the remainder is unexplained. For this sample the table gives tens of thousands of clones, of which less than 90% were detected only once. The top ten clones comprise 22% of the sample. The sequencing here drew on PBMCs, taken before any cancer treatment. Receptors originate from a man between 40 and 70 years old with stage II squamous cell lung carcinoma.

The rearrangement joins TRBV2 to TRBJ2-2; 8 nucleotides match TRBD2. J lost 8 bases, V lost 2 bases, and 16 bases had no gene match. CDR3 size: 18 residues. Germline V gene data show CDR1 as SNHLY and CDR2 as FYNNEI. The CDR3 region has the DNA TGTGCCAGCAGTGAATCGCGGACGGGGAGCGGGGGTTTTGGGGAGCTGTTTTTT. Amino acid sequence: CASSESRTGSGGFGELFF.

By frequency in the sample, this clone is medium-sized (0.01 to 0.1%). This sequence joins TRBV10-3 and TRBJ1-2; possibly TRBD1 for D (6 bases). The CDR3 runs to 14 residues. CDR1 is ENHRY and CDR2 is SYGVKD in the germline V gene. With 7 bases removed from V and 4 bases from J, the gap between germline ends came to 16 bases. DNA of the CDR3: TGTGCCATCAAGGGGGACACAGAATCCTATGGCTACACCTTC. Its translation is CAIKGDTESYGYTF.

The genes are TRBV30 and TRBJ2-3; possible D gene TRBD2, 5 bases. The CDR3 totals 13 residues. Trimming cost V 4 bases and J 5 bases, with 13 bases left between them. Per the germline V gene, CDR1 is GTSNPN and CDR2 is SVGIG (reference sequence). CDR3 bases: TGTGCCTGGAAAGGAGGCCCGAAAGATACGCAGTATTTT. This translates into CAWKGGPKDTQYF.

V gene TRBV19 combines with J gene TRBJ2-5; 8 nucleotides match TRBD1. Germline V gene lookup returns CDR1 LNHDA and CDR2 SQIVND (reference sequence). Trimming took 3 bases from V and 4 from J; bases not matched to a gene: 1. This CDR3 is built from 13 residues. In nucleotides, the CDR3 is TGTGCCAGTAGTATGCAGGGGGCAGAGACCCAGTACTTC. As protein: CASSMQGAETQYF.